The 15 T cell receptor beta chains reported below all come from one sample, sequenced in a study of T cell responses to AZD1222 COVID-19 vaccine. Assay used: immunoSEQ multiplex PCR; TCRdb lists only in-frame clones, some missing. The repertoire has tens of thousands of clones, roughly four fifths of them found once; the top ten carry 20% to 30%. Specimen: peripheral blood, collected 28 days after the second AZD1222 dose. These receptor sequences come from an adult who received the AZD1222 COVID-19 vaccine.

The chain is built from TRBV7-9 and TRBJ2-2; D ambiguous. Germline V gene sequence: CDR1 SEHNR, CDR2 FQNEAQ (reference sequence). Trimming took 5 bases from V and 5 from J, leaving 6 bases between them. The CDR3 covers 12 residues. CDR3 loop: CASSLSTGELFF. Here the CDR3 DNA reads TGTGCCAGCAGCCTAAGTACCGGGGAGCTGTTTTTT. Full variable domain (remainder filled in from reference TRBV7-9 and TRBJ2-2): DTGVSQNPRHKITKRGQNVTFRCDPISEHNRLYWYRQTLGQGPEFLTYFQNEAQLEKSRLLSDRFSAERPKGSFSTLEIQRTEQGDSAMYLCASSLSTGELFFGEGSRLTVL.

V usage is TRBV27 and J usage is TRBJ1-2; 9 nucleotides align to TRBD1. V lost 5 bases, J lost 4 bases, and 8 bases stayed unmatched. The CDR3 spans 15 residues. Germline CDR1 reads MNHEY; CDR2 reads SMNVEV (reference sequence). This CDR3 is CASSPRQGGIYGYTF. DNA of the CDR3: TGTGCCAGCAGTCCACGACAGGGGGGGATCTATGGCTACACCTTC.

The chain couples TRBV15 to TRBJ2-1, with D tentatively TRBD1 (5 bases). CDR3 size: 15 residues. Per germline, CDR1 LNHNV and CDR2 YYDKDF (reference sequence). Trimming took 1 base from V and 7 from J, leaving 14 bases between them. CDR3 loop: CATSRGRQGGNEQFF. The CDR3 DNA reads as TGTGCCACCAGCAGAGGAAGGCAGGGTGGGAATGAGCAGTTCTTC.

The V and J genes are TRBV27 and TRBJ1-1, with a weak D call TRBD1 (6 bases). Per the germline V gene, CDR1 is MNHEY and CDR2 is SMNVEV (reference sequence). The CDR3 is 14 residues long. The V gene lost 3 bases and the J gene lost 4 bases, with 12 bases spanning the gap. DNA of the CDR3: TGTGCCAGCAGTTTCCAGGGGAGGGTCACTGAAGCTTTCTTT. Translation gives CASSFQGRVTEAFF.

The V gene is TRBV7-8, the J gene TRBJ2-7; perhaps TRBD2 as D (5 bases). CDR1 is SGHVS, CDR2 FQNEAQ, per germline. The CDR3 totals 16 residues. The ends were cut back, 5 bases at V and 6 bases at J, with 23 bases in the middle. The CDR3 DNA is TGTGCCAGCAGCCGCTCGGAGGCCAACCGCCCTCGCGAGCAGTACTTC. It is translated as CASSRSEANRPREQYF. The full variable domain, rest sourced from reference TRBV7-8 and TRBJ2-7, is GAGVSQSPRYKVAKRGQDVALRCDPISGHVSLFWYQQALGQGPEFLTYFQNEAQLDKSGLPSDRFFAERPEGSVSTLKIQRTQQEDSAVYLCASSRSEANRPREQYFGPGTRLTVT.

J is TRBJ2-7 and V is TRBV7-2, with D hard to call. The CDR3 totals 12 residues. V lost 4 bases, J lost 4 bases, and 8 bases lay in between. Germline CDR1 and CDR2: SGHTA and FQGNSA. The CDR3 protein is CASSSRPYEQYF. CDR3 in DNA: TGTGCCAGCAGCTCGAGGCCTTACGAGCAGTACTTC.

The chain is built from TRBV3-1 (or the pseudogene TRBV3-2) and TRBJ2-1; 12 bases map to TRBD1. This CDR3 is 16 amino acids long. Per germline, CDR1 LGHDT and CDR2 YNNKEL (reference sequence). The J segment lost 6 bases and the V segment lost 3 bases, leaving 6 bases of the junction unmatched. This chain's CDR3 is CASSQRDRGLGNEQFF. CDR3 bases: TGTGCCAGCAGCCAGAGGGACAGGGGGCTTGGCAATGAGCAGTTCTTC.

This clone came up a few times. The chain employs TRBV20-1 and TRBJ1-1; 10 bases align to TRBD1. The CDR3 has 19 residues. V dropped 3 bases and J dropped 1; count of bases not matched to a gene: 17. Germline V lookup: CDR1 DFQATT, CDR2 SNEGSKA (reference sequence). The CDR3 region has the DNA TGCAGTGCTAGTAATGGTCTGGTGTGGACAGGGGGATCGAACACTGAAGCTTTCTTT. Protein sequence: CSASNGLVWTGGSNTEAFF.

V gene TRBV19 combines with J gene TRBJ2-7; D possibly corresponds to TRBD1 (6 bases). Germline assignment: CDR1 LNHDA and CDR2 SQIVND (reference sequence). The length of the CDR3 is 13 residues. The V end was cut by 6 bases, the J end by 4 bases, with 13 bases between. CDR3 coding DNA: TGTGCCAGTAGGCCGGCAGGGGTTTACGAGCAGTACTTC. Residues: CASRPAGVYEQYF.

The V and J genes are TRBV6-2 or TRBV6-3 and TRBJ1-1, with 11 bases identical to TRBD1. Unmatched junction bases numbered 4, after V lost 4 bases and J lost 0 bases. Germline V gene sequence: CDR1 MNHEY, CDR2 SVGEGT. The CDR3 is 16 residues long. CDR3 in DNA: TGTGCCAGCAGTTCGGACAGGGGGCTCGTGAACACTGAAGCTTTCTTT. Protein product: CASSSDRGLVNTEAFF.

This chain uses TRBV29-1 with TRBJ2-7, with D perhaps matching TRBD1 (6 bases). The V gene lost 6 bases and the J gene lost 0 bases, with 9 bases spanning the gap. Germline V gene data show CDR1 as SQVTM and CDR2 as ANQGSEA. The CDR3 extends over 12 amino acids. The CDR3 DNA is TGCAGCGTACGGGACAACTCCTACGAGCAGTACTTC. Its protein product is CSVRDNSYEQYF.

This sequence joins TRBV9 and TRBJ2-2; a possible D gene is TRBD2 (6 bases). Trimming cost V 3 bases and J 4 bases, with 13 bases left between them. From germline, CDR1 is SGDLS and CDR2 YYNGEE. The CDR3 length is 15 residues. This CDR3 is CASSEGTSSTGELFF. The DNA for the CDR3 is TGTGCCAGCAGCGAGGGGACTTCCTCCACCGGGGAGCTGTTTTTT.

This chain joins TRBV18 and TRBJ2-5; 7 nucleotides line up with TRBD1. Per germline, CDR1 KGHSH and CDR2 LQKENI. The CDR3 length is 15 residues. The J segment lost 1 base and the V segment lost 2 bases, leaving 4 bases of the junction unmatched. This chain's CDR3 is CASSPSGQIQETQYF. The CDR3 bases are TGTGCCAGCTCACCATCGGGACAGATCCAAGAGACCCAGTACTTC.

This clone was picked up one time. CDR3 DNA sequence: TGTGCCACCAGCACACAGGGAGGCACTGAAGCTTTCTTT. Translation gives CATSTQGGTEAFF. The rearrangement links TRBV15 to TRBJ1-1; D may be TRBD1 (6 bases). CDR1 is LNHNV, CDR2 YYDKDF, per germline (reference sequence). V lost 4 bases and J 4 bases, leaving 10 bases between the germline ends. CDR3 length equals 13 residues.

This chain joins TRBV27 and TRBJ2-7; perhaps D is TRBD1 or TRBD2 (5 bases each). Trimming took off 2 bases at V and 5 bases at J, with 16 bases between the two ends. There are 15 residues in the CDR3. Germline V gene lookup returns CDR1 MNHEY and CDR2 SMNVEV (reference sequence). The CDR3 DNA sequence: TGTGCCAGCAGTTTACGGGACCCCTGGAACAACGAGCAGTACTTC. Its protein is CASSLRDPWNNEQYF.